A selection of T cell receptor beta chains follows, all from one sample in a study of cytomegalovirus exposure and HLA in healthy donors. Repertoires were generated with immunoSEQ multiplex PCR, while TCRdb's copy carries only in-frame clones and drops some. The data show approximately 100,000 clones, with 70% to 80% seen just once and roughly 0.79% held by the top ten. The specimen was PBMCs. The source is a boy younger than 18 in good health and CMV-seronegative. CDR3s include the opening cysteine and the closing phenylalanine or tryptophan. The D gene is left open where the match is weak. Not every row has a clone size; where given, it reads once, few, many or a size class.

V	size	D	J	DNA	CDR3
TRBV7-9	.	TRBD1	TRBJ1-1	TGTTCCAGCAGTCCAGGGGGTATTGAAGCTTTCTTT	CSSSPGGIEAFF
TRBV6-5	.	TRBD1	TRBJ1-2	TGTGCCAGCAGTTACTCGGACAGGCAACCCTATATCCACACCTTC	CASSYSDRQPYIHTF
TRBV19	.	.	TRBJ1-5	TGTGCCAGTAGTATAGGCCGGACAGTCAATCAGCCCCAGCATTTT	CASSIGRTVNQPQHF
TRBV4-2	.	TRBD2	TRBJ2-1	TGTGCCAGCAGCCAAGCGGGGGGGCTTTCCAACAATGAGCAGTTCTTC	CASSQAGGLSNNEQFF
TRBV29-1	.	TRBD2	TRBJ2-5	TGTAGCGTTTGGGGGGACTATCAAGAGACCCAGTACTTC	CSVWGDYQETQYF
TRBV4-3	few	.	TRBJ1-1	TGCGCCAGCAGTTCTACCAGGGGCCTGAACACTGAAGCTTTCTTT	CASSSTRGLNTEAFF
TRBV11-3	.	TRBD2	TRBJ2-3	TGTGCCAGCAGCGTGGGACTAGCGGGAGTCGGGGATACGCAGTATTTT	CASSVGLAGVGDTQYF
TRBV6-1	.	.	TRBJ2-3	TGTGCCAGCAGAGAGTACCGCGGCACAGATACGCAGTATTTT	CASREYRGTDTQYF
TRBV28	.	.	TRBJ2-7	TGTGCCAGCACGGGCGGGCAGTCTTACTACGAGCAGTACTTC	CASTGGQSYYEQYF
TRBV7-9	.	TRBD2	TRBJ2-1	TGTGCCAGCAGCTTATCGCGTCTAGCGGGAGGATATGAGCAGTTCTTC	CASSLSRLAGGYEQFF
TRBV6-1	.	.	TRBJ2-7	TGTGCCAGCAGTGAATGGGCAGGATCCTACGAGCAGTACTTC	CASSEWAGSYEQYF
TRBV6-5	.	.	TRBJ1-1	TGTGCCAGCACTCCAGGGTGGAGGAACACTGAAGCTTTCTTT	CASTPGWRNTEAFF
TRBV10-1	few	.	TRBJ1-1	TGCGCCAGCAGCAGAGACAGTAGAACTGAAGCTTTCTTT	CASSRDSRTEAFF
TRBV4-3	.	.	TRBJ2-7	TGCGCCAGCAGCCAAGAGTGGACACCCAAAGGTTCCTACGAGCAGTACTTC	CASSQEWTPKGSYEQYF
TRBV30	.	.	TRBJ2-3	TGTGCCTGGAGTCGCCTAGCTCGAGATACGCAGTATTTT	CAWSRLARDTQYF
TRBV7-3	.	TRBD2	TRBJ2-5	TGTGCCAGCAGCCCGGGACTAGCGGGAGTGAGGGAGACCCAGTACTTC	CASSPGLAGVRETQYF
TRBV15	.	.	TRBJ1-2	TGTGCCACCAGCAGAGATCGGTCAGGGCAGCATATTTTCTATGGCTACACCTTC	CATSRDRSGQHIFYGYTF
TRBV7-9	.	.	TRBJ2-2	TGTGCCAGCAGCAACCGGGATAACACCGGGGAGCTGTTTTTT	CASSNRDNTGELFF
TRBV30	.	.	TRBJ2-5	TGTGCCTGGGTCCCCGGAGGCGGGGTGCGAGAGACCCAGTACTTC	CAWVPGGGVRETQYF
TRBV19	.	.	TRBJ1-1	TGTGCCAGTAGTAGCCCTACAGGGACGGCTGAAGCTTTCTTT	CASSSPTGTAEAFF
TRBV6-1	few	TRBD2	TRBJ2-1	TGTGCCAGCAGTGAATTAGCGGGGGGGTACAATGAGCAGTTCTTC	CASSELAGGYNEQFF
TRBV19	once	TRBD1	TRBJ2-7	TGTGCCAGTAGTATGACAGGGTTGGGCGAGCAGTACTTC	CASSMTGLGEQYF
TRBV7-9	.	.	TRBJ1-1	TGTGCCAGCAGCTTGTCGGACACTGAAGCTTTCTTT	CASSLSDTEAFF
TRBV7-9	few	.	TRBJ2-5	TGTGCCAGCAGCCCCCTTGGGCCTCGGGGTCCAGAGACCCAGTACTTC	CASSPLGPRGPETQYF
TRBV5-6	.	.	TRBJ2-7	TGTGCCAGCAGCTTAGGTAGTTCGAGGTACGAGCAGTACTTC	CASSLGSSRYEQYF
TRBV6-1	few	.	TRBJ2-1	TGTGCCAGCGGACCCTCAAACTTCAGGGATCCTGAGCAGTTCTTC	CASGPSNFRDPEQFF
TRBV28	.	TRBD1	TRBJ1-4	TGTGCCAGCAGTTTTCTTTACAGGGGGGCTAATGAAAAACTGTTTTTT	CASSFLYRGANEKLFF
TRBV5-4	once	TRBD2	TRBJ2-5	TGTGCCAGCAGCCGGGGGACTAGCGGGAGGGGTAGGGAGACCCAGTACTTC	CASSRGTSGRGRETQYF